This T cell receptor beta chain is from a study of T cells of healthy individuals. TCRdb fed the 5' RACE reads into MiXCR, producing one record per CDR3 protein. The profile shows approximately 52,000 distinct CDR3 sequences, under 15% of them singletons. This clonotype turned up a few times. The receptor was isolated from a human donor in good health.

Written as DNA, the CDR3 is TGCGCCAGCAGACCGGGAGGGATCGGGGTCGCAGAGACCCAGTACTTC. Its translation is CASRPGGIGVAETQYF. This chain links TRBV5-1 with TRBJ2-5, with 8 bases matching TRBD2. The CDR3 has 16 residues. Germline assignment: CDR1 SGHRS and CDR2 YFSETQ. The J segment lost 4 bases and the V segment lost 5 bases, leaving 13 bases of the junction unmatched. Complete variable domain (other parts from reference TRBV5-1 and TRBJ2-5): KAGVTQTPRYLIKTRGQQVTLSCSPISGHRSVSWYQQTPGQGLQFLFEYFSETQRNKGNFPGRFSGRQFSNSRSEMNVSTLELGDSALYLCASRPGGIGVAETQYFGPGTRLLVL.